The 7 T cell receptor beta chains below were found in one sample sequenced in a study of T cell changes during pregnancy in multiple sclerosis. Assay used: immunoSEQ multiplex PCR; TCRdb lists only in-frame clones, some missing. The sample lists around 48,000 clones, roughly 90% occurring once. The material was CD8+ T cells from peripheral blood mononuclear cells, obtained before pregnancy. Receptor source: a female donor with multiple sclerosis, enrolled in a pregnancy study.

The DNA for the CDR3 is TGTGCCAGCAGAGCCGGTCCAACCTACGAGCAGTACTTC. Its translation is CASRAGPTYEQYF. The chain links TRBV27 to TRBJ2-7; no reliable D call. The CDR3 has 13 amino acids. V gave up 6 bases and J gave up 2 bases, with 11 bases separating them. Germline CDR1 reads MNHEY; CDR2 reads SMNVEV (reference sequence).

V usage is TRBV19 and J usage is TRBJ2-3; 12 bases are shared with TRBD2. Germline-derived CDR1 and CDR2 are LNHDA and SQIVND (reference sequence). Unmatched junction bases numbered 10, after V lost 0 bases and J lost 0 bases. The CDR3 spans 20 residues. CDR3 in DNA: TGTGCCAGTAGTATAGATATCGGACTAGCGGGGACTACTAGCACAGATACGCAGTATTTT. Its protein product is CASSIDIGLAGTTSTDTQYF.

V gene TRBV11-2 combines with J gene TRBJ2-7, with D maybe TRBD1 (6 bases). CDR1 is SGHAT, CDR2 FQNNGV, per germline. This CDR3 has 14 residues. Deletions cut 3 bases from V and 4 bases from J, with 13 bases between. CDR3 DNA sequence: TGTGCCAGCAGCTTGGCCAGGGGCAGTTACGAGCAGTACTTC. It codes for CASSLARGSYEQYF.

The chain uses TRBV30 and TRBJ2-5, with a weak D call TRBD2 (5 bases). The germline V and J ends were trimmed by 0 bases and 2 bases, with 19 bases remaining between them. This CDR3 region has 17 residues. Germline-derived CDR1 and CDR2 are GTSNPN and SVGIG (reference sequence). CDR3 sequence (DNA): TGTGCCTGGAGTGTACCCCCCGATAGAGCGGCTCAAGAGACCCAGTACTTC. Translating it yields CAWSVPPDRAAQETQYF.

The chain couples TRBV29-1 to TRBJ2-1; TRBD1 might be the D (6 bases). V was shortened by 4 bases and J by 7 bases, with 14 bases between the two germline ends. This CDR3 spans 13 amino acids. Germline V gene data show CDR1 as SQVTM and CDR2 as ANQGSEA. DNA for the CDR3: TGCAGCGTTGGGGCAGGGACACTGAATGAGCAGTTCTTC. Protein: CSVGAGTLNEQFF.

The chain couples TRBV19 to TRBJ2-6; D not resolved. Germline V gene sequence: CDR1 LNHDA, CDR2 SQIVND (reference sequence). V lost 5 bases to trimming and J lost 0 bases, with 5 bases between them. The CDR3 totals 14 residues. The CDR3 here is CASSPLSGANVLTF. The CDR3 DNA reads as TGTGCCAGTAGTCCCCTCTCTGGGGCCAACGTCCTGACTTTC.

This chain joins TRBV11-2 and TRBJ2-3; 8 positions match TRBD2. This CDR3 comprises 15 residues. V trimming: 5 bases; J trimming: 3 bases; junction bases outside the gene matches: 7. Germline CDR1 and CDR2: SGHAT and FQNNGV. The CDR3 bases are TGTGCCAGCAGCCCTCGAGCGGGGGTGACAGATACGCAGTATTTT. This translates into CASSPRAGVTDTQYF.